These T cell receptor beta chains were read from a single sample in a study of blood T cell repertoires in COVID-19. The assay was immunoSEQ multiplex PCR, and TCRdb's table has in-frame clones only and misses some. The sample includes fewer than 200,000 clones, under 95% of them seen just once. The sample taken for sequencing was peripheral blood. All receptors come from a man younger than 35 with COVID-19, enrolled during active disease. Each CDR3 is given with its conserved first and last residue. Each record gives: J gene, V gene, D gene, clone size, CDR3 DNA, CDR3 protein. The D gene is left open where the match is weak. Some rows have no size entry. The others give once, few or many, or a class for an expanded clone.

>TRBJ2-7|TRBV7-7|TRBD2|NA
TGTGCCAGCAGCACCACTAGCGGGAGCGAGCAGTACTTC
CASSTTSGSEQYF
>TRBJ2-7|TRBV6-5|NA|NA
TGTGCCAGCAGTTACGGAAGGAGCTCCTACGAGCAGTACTTC
CASSYGRSSYEQYF
>TRBJ2-1|TRBV7-8|NA|NA
TGTGCCAGCAGCGCACTACAGGGCTTGAATGAGCAGTTCTTC
CASSALQGLNEQFF
>TRBJ2-7|TRBV28|TRBD2|once
TGTGCCAGCAATTACGAGCGGGAGAGGTACGAGCAGTACTTC
CASNYERERYEQYF
>TRBJ2-1|TRBV5-1|NA|NA
TGCGCCAGCAGCTTGGCCGGGTTCTACAATGAGCAGTTCTTC
CASSLAGFYNEQFF
>TRBJ2-1|TRBV7-9|NA|once
TGTGCCAGCAGCTTGGGACCAGGGGCCTACAATGAGCAGTTCTTC
CASSLGPGAYNEQFF
>TRBJ2-1|TRBV2|NA|NA
TGTGCCTTACGGAACGAGGGCTCCTACAATGAGCAGTTCTTC
CALRNEGSYNEQFF
>TRBJ2-3|TRBV28|TRBD2|once
TGTGCCAGCAGTGGGGGACTAGCCCTAGGAGATACGCAGTATTTT
CASSGGLALGDTQYF
>TRBJ2-5|TRBV2|TRBD2|NA
TGTGCCAGCAGAGTCTCTAGCGGGAGGTTTAGCCAAGAGACCCAGTACTTC
CASRVSSGRFSQETQYF
>TRBJ2-7|TRBV7-2|TRBD1|NA
TGTGCCAGCAGCGCCTCGGGACAGCGCTCCTACGAGCAGTACTTC
CASSASGQRSYEQYF
>TRBJ2-7|TRBV24-1|TRBD2|NA
TGTGCCACCAGTGACTTTAGGGCGGGAGACGAGCAGTACTTC
CATSDFRAGDEQYF
>TRBJ2-7|TRBV11-2|NA|NA
TGTGCCAGCAGCCCCGAGAGACTGCGCTACGAGCAGTACTTC
CASSPERLRYEQYF
>TRBJ1-4|TRBV27|NA|NA
TGTGCCAGCAGTTTGGCAGGGGAAGGCGAAAAACTGTTTTTT
CASSLAGEGEKLFF
>TRBJ2-1|TRBV27|TRBD1|NA
TGTGCCAGCAGTCCTGGGACAGGGGGCAATGAGCAGTTCTTC
CASSPGTGGNEQFF
>TRBJ2-2|TRBV3-1/TRBV3-2|TRBD1|NA
TGTGCCAGCAGCCAAGAAGGGCCGACAGGGGGGTCCGGGGAGCTGTTTTTT
CASSQEGPTGGSGELFF
>TRBJ2-3|TRBV10-3|TRBD1|NA
TGTGCCATCAGTGGGGGCAGGGGGCGTACAGATACGCAGTATTTT
CAISGGRGRTDTQYF
>TRBJ2-1|TRBV13|TRBD2|once
TGTGCCAGCAGCTCACTAGCGGTTATTTACAATGAGCAGTTCTTC
CASSSLAVIYNEQFF
>TRBJ1-3|TRBV7-2|TRBD1|NA
TGTGCCAGCAGCTTAGTAGGACAGGGTTCGGCTGGAAACACCATATATTTT
CASSLVGQGSAGNTIYF
>TRBJ2-1|TRBV7-2|NA|NA
TGTGCCAGCAGTCATATTGGTTGGAGCTCCTACAATGAGCAGTTCTTC
CASSHIGWSSYNEQFF
>TRBJ2-7|TRBV11-2|NA|NA
TGTGCCAGCAGCTTAGACTCCCGCGAGCAGTACTTC
CASSLDSREQYF
>TRBJ2-1|TRBV5-6|TRBD2|NA
TGTGCCAGCAGCCAACAGACTAGCGGGAGGGTTTGGTTCTTC
CASSQQTSGRVWFF
>TRBJ1-5|TRBV10-3|TRBD1|NA
TGTGCCATCAGTACTACAGGGGGGTTCAATCAGCCCCAGCATTTT
CAISTTGGFNQPQHF
>TRBJ2-7|TRBV27|TRBD1|NA
TGTGCCAGCAGTCCGCCACCGGGACAGTTCCGAGTCTACTACTACGAGCAGTACTTC
CASSPPPGQFRVYYYEQYF